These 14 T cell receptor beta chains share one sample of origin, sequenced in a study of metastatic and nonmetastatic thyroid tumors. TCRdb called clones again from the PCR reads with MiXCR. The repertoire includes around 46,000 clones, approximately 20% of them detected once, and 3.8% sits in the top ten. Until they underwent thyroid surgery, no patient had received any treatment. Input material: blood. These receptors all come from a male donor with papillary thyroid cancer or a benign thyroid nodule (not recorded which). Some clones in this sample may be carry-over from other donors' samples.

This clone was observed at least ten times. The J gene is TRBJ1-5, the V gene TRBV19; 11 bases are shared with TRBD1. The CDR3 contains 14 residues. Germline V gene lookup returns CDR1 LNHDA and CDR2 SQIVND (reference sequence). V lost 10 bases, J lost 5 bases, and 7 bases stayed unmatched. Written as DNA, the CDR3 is TGTGCCACGACAAGGGACAGGGGGGATCAGCCCCAGCATTTT. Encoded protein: CATTRDRGDQPQHF.

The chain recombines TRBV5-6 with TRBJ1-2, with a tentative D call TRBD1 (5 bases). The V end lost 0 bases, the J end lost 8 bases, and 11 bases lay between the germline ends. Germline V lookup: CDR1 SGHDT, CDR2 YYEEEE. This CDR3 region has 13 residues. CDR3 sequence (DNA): TGTGCCAGCAGCTTGGCGGGACCTCGGGGCTACACCTTC. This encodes CASSLAGPRGYTF.

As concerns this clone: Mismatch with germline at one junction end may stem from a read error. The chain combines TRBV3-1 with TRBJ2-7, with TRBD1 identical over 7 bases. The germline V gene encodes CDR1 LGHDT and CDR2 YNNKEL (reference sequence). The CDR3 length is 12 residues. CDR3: CASRDSSYEHYF. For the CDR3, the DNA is TGTGCCAGCCGGGACAGCTCCTACGAGCACTACTTC.

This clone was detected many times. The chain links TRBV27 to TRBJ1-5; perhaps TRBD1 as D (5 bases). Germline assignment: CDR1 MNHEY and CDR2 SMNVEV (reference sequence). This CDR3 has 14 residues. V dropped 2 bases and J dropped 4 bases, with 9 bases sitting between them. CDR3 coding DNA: TGTGCCAGCAGTTTAGGGGACGGTAATCAGCCCCAGCATTTT. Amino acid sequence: CASSLGDGNQPQHF.

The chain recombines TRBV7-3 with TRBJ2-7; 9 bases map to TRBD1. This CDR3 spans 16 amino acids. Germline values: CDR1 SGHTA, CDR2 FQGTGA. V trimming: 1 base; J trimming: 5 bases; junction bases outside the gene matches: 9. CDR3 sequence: CASSLSPGTGSDEQYF. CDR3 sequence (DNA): TGTGCCAGCAGCTTAAGTCCCGGGACAGGGTCCGACGAGCAGTACTTC.

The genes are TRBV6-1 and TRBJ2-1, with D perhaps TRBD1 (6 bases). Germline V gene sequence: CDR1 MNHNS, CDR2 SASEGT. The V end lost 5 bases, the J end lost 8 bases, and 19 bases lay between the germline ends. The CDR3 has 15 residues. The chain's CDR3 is CASSLGQFLGHEQFF. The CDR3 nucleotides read TGTGCCAGCAGTTTGGGACAATTTCTGGGGCATGAGCAGTTCTTC.

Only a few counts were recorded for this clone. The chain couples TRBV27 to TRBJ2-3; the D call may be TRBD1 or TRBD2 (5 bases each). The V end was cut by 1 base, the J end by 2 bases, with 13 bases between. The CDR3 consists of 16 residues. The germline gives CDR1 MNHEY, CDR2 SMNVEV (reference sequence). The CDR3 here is CASSLFKGPVTDTQYF. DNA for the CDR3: TGTGCCAGCAGTTTATTCAAGGGACCAGTCACAGATACGCAGTATTTT.

Here the CDR3 DNA reads TGCGCCAGCAGCTGGGAAGGGGATAGCTATGGCTACACCTTC. The encoded protein is CASSWEGDSYGYTF. The chain recombines TRBV5-1 with TRBJ1-2; possible D gene TRBD1, 5 bases. CDR1 is SGHRS and CDR2 is YFSETQ in the germline V gene. V was trimmed by 3 bases and J by 4 bases, leaving 13 bases between them. The CDR3 is 14 residues long.

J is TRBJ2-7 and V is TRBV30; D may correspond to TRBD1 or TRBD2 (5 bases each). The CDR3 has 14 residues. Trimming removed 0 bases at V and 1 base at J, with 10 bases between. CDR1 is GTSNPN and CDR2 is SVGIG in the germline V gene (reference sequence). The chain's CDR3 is CAWSVGGSSYEQYF. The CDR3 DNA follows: TGTGCCTGGAGTGTTGGGGGTTCGTCCTACGAGCAGTACTTC.

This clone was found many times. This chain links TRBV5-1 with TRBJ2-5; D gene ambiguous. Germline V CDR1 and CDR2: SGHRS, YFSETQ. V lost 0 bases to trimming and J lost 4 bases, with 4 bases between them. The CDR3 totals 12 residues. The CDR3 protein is CASSLDTETQYF. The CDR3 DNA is TGCGCCAGCAGCTTGGACACAGAGACCCAGTACTTC.

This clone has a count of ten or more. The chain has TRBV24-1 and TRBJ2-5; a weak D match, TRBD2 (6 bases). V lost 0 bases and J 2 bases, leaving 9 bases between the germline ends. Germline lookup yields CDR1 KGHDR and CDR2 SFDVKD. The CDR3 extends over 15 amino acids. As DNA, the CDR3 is TGTGCCACCAGTGATTTGCCAGGAGGGCAAGAGACCCAGTACTTC. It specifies CATSDLPGGQETQYF.

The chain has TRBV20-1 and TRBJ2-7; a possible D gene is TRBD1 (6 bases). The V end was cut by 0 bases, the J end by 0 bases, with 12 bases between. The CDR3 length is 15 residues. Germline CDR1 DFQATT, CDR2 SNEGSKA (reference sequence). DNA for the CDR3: TGCAGTGCTAGAGATGGGGGCGGGTCCTCCTACGAGCAGTACTTC. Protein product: CSARDGGGSSYEQYF.

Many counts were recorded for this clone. The CDR3 DNA is TGCGCCAGCAGCTTCACCGGGACAGGGTCAACTAATGAAAAACTGTTTTTT. Translating it yields CASSFTGTGSTNEKLFF. The chain joins TRBV5-1 to TRBJ1-4; 9 bases agree with TRBD1. Germline V CDR1 and CDR2: SGHRS, YFSETQ. V lost 2 bases to trimming and J lost 0 bases; unmatched junction nucleotides: 5. The CDR3 runs to 17 residues.

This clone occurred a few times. CDR3 sequence reads: CASSLGQPYEQYF. The CDR3 DNA is TGTGCCAGCAGTTTGGGACAGCCCTACGAGCAGTACTTC. The V gene is TRBV6-5, the J gene TRBJ2-7, with 7 bases identical to TRBD1. J lost 2 bases, V lost 4 bases, and 2 bases had no gene match. The CDR3 covers 13 residues. Germline CDR1 reads MNHEY; CDR2 reads SVGAGI.